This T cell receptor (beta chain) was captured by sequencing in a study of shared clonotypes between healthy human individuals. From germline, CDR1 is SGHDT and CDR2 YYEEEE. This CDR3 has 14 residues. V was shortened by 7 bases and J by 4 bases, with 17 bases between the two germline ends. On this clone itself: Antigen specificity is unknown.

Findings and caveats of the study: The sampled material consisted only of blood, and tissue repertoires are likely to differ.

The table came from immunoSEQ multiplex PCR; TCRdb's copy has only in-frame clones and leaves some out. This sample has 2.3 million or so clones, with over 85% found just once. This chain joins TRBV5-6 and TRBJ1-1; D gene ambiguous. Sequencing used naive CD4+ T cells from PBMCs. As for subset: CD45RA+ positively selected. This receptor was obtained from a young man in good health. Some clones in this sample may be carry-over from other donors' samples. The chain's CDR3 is CASLHRPSSTEAFF. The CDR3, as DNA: TGTGCCAGCTTACACCGTCCCTCCAGCACTGAAGCTTTCTTT.